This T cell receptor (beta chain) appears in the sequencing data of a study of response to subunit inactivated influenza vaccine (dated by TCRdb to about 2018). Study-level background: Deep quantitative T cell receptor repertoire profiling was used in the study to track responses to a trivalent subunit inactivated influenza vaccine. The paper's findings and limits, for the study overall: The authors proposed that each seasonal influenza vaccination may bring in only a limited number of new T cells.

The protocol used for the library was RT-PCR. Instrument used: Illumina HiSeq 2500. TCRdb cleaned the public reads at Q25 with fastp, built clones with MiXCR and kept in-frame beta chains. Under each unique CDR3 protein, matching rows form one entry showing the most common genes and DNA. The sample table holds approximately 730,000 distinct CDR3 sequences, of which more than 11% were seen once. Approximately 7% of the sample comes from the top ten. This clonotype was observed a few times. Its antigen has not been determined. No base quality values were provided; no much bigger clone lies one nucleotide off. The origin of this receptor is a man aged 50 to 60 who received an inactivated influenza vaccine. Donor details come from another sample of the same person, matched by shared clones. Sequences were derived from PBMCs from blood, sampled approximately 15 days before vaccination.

The CDR3 reads CAIQGTGGQSSYEQYF. The DNA is as follows: TGTGCCATACAAGGGACAGGGGGCCAGAGCTCCTACGAGCAGTACTTC. In this chain, TRBV10-3 is recombined with TRBJ2-7; 12 bases in the middle match TRBD1. V and J are trimmed by 9 bases and 0 bases, and the gene matches miss 9 bases of the junction. The CDR3 sequence holds 16 residues, the cysteine and phenylalanine included. Just the 48-base CDR3 DNA is kept, in frame starting at base 1. As encoded in the germline V gene, CDR1 is ENHRY while CDR2 is SYGVKD.